This T cell receptor (beta chain) was recorded in a study of early T cells in non-severe SARS-CoV-2 infection. Individual cDNA molecules received unique molecular identifiers during library preparation. In TCRdb, the 5' RACE reads were re-called with MiXCR into one record per CDR3 protein. This sample carries nearly 70,000 distinct CDR3 sequences, roughly 4.6% of them seen once, and the ten largest clones take roughly 3.6%. This clonotype was seen a handful of times. Its antigen is not identified. Whole-study findings and limits: Private and CD4 specificities were missed by VDJdb matching, which favored anti-spike CD8 responses.

V was pared by 5 bases and J by 2 bases, with 13 bases between. This CDR3 comprises 14 residues. Per the germline V gene, CDR1 is MDHEN and CDR2 is SYDVKM. The sequence was collected from an adult who was a healthcare worker with PCR-confirmed SARS-CoV-2 infection or an uninfected control (not recorded which). The donor label of this sample is uncertain. Sample: whole blood, taken at baseline. The rearrangement links TRBV28 to TRBJ2-7, with unresolved D. The CDR3 DNA is TGTGCCAGCAGTCTAACACCGGGCACCTACGAGCAGTACTTC. Its protein product is CASSLTPGTYEQYF.